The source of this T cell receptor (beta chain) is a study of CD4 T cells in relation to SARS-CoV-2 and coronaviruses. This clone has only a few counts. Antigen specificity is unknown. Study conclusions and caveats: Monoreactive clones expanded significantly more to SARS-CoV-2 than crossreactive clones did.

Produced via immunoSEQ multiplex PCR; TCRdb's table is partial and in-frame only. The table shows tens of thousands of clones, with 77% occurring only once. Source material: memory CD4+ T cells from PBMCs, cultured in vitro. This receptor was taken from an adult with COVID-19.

The CDR3 sequence: CASSLSPLLGNYEQYF. CDR3 DNA sequence: TGTGCCAGCAGCTTATCGCCCCTTTTAGGGAACTACGAGCAGTACTTC. This chain uses TRBV7-9 with TRBJ2-7; D gene ambiguous. The germline gives CDR1 SEHNR, CDR2 FQNEAQ (reference sequence). CDR3 length equals 16 residues. Trimming removed 2 bases from V and 3 bases from J, with 17 bases in between.